What follows describes a single T cell receptor beta chain. The antigen it binds to is not known. Per-base quality was not reported, and no clone a single base away is much larger than it. Per the germline V gene (reference sequence), SGHKS is the CDR1 and YYEKEE is the CDR2. From its cysteine to its phenylalanine, the CDR3 spans 15 amino acids. Only the CDR3 portion is preserved as DNA: 45 bases, with reading frame beginning at the first base. V loses 4 bases of germline sequence and J loses 2 bases, and the interval between the two ends is 16 bases. This sample was included in a study of cytomegalovirus exposure and HLA in healthy donors (dated by TCRdb to between 2016 and 2019). With regard to the full study: According to an earlier analysis of 550 to 700 of the donors, some 180 million T cells yielded 117 million unique TCR beta sequences and approximately 300 Gb of sequence data. Roughly 320 gigabases of sequencing data and roughly 80 million unique TCR sequences made up an early release that covered over 550 HLA-typed donors. Of the approximately 400 genotyped donors, 75% to 85% were placed in the genetic ancestry cluster associated with self-reported Caucasian donors. The study aimed to test whether cataloging public T cell receptors could reveal signatures of past pathogen exposure. The study profiled the T cell repertoires of hundreds of subjects by immunosequencing and related them to cytomegalovirus serostatus. In addition to the first cohort of 666 subjects, a separate validation cohort of 120 different subjects was used. To predict cytomegalovirus infection status, the study brought together high-throughput TCR immunosequencing, statistical association of individual TCRs with disease status, and machine learning. A later analysis re-analyzed previously published TCR beta repertoires from roughly 630 donors and added high-resolution HLA genotyping to study TCR occurrence patterns. The later analysis used no new phenotypic data to find candidate immune exposures, relying instead on TCR beta sequences and their occurrence across donors. An earlier analysis of approximately 640 of the donors applied high-throughput TCR beta sequencing to assess whether each TCR beta V gene segment acted as functional or pseudogenic. Alongside the repertoire data, information on donor age, sex, ethnicity and CMV serostatus was compiled. A later genetic analysis used genome-wide SNP genotypes for about 55% of the 666 donors, treating that subset as a discovery cohort. Every repertoire in the discovery cohort had been generated on one and the same sequencing platform. Both class I and class II loci were covered by HLA typing, at four-digit resolution. Typing coverage differed by locus: A, B, C, DRB1 and DQB1 were typed in about 620-630 donors, DQA1 in about 560, DPA1 in around 580, and DPB1 in around 490. A few DR-DQ haplotypes were handled as single units for association and clustering because linkage in the cohort was strong. Across around 400 genotyped donors of the cohort, an average of about 240,000 unique TCR beta nucleotide sequences per donor were sequenced, and approximately 17% of those sequences were non-productive. Study-wide conclusions, independent of this receptor: A later analysis found that most CMV-associated TCR beta chains appeared HLA-restricted, with HLA associations seemingly driven largely by CMV exposure. In both the original and validation cohorts, the classifier was reported to diagnose cytomegalovirus status with high specificity and sensitivity. Because counts were too low, about 18 rarely observed V segments, including chromosome 9 orphons, were left out of the earlier analysis of 500 to 750 of the donors. A later analysis associated roughly 17,000 TCR beta sequences with specific HLA alleles at a false discovery rate of 0.05. A later genetic analysis reported fewer N-insertions in productive TCRs among donors in an Asian-associated ancestry cluster than the approximately 700-donor mean. Strong co-occurrence of HLA alleles, especially DR and DQ, made assigning TCR associations to individual alleles difficult. A few of the identified cytomegalovirus-associated TCR beta chains were confirmed in vitro to be specific for cytomegalovirus antigens. Most TCR sequences were seen in very few donors, while some public TCRs were found in many individuals. Sequencing depth was assumed to be roughly uniform across donors in the presence/absence analyses, though that assumption may not hold. Because some donors lacked HLA typing at each locus, the association tests relied only on the typed subset. The study gave a list of over 150 TCR beta chains associated with cytomegalovirus. For the cohort, immune exposure information was limited to CMV serostatus. In a later genetic analysis, a missense DCLRE1C variant was associated with V-gene and J-gene trimming of TCR beta chains, and the association was replicated in an independent cohort. Correlated functional status among segregating V segments might reflect linkage disequilibrium, but an unknown experimental factor could not be ruled out. An earlier analysis of approximately 500 of the donors showed that most TCR beta V segments appeared in productive rearrangements either about 90% or about 30% of the time, which broadly matched IMGT annotations. A later analysis found that HLA-associated TCR beta chains were more clonally expanded and had lower generation probabilities than equally common non-associated chains. Because the 87-base-pair reads could not distinguish some IMGT-functional V segments, including TRBV6-2 and TRBV6-3, those segments were excluded. The authors suggested that the approach could potentially be extended to other disease states and immunological phenotypes. A later analysis reported that several top co-occurrence clusters appeared linked to parvovirus B19, influenza, CMV and Epstein-Barr virus. A cluster of highly shared sequence variants was judged likely to represent a technical artifact of the sequencing pipeline. This cohort had only TCR beta chains sequenced, and the lack of alpha or paired-chain data limited which features could be detected. A further reported finding was that TCR beta sequences accurately predicted the HLA-A and HLA-B alleles for most subjects in the first cohort. In a later analysis, TCR association rates were found to vary across HLA loci, with the most associated TCRs seen for DRB1 alleles and the fewest for HLA-C alleles.

The cohort was made up of 500 to 800 healthy bone marrow donors. All cohort members were sampled while nominally healthy, although unrecorded immune exposures were likely present. The donor was CMV seronegative and belonged to the group of around 400 seronegative cohort members. Each donor provided a peripheral blood sample, and peripheral blood mononuclear cells were used for TCR beta sequencing. Genomic DNA was extracted from the blood cell samples with the Qiagen DNeasy Blood Extraction Kit. Receptor amplification or capture employed the immunoSEQ multiplex PCR assay. A mixture of 60 forward primers for TCR Vbeta segments and 13 reverse primers for TCR Jbeta segments was used in the multiplex PCR. The CDR3 region of rearranged TCR beta genes was amplified from genomic DNA by a multiplex PCR assay. On the Illumina HiSeq System, the amplified TCR beta libraries were sequenced as 87-base-pair reads. For the original study's pipeline: A later analysis counted tens of millions of unique TCR beta chains across the 666 repertoires, and roughly 9.9 million of these chains were shared by at least two donors. To remove PCR and sequencing errors, raw reads were error-corrected and collapsed into unique sequences using a nearest-neighbor algorithm that merged closely related sequences. CDR3 sequences were aligned to IMGT reference sequences to assign V, D and J gene segments. For a sequence to be retained, a match of at least six nucleotides was required to both a V gene segment and a J gene segment. A rearrangement was called productive if the CDR3 had no stop codons and remained in frame with V and J, and every other rearrangement was called non-productive. CDR3 was defined according to IMGT convention as the region running from the second conserved V-encoded cysteine to the conserved J-encoded phenylalanine. Sequences without an unambiguous match to a single V gene segment were excluded from the earlier analysis of approximately 600 of the donors. In an earlier analysis of 450 to 750 of the donors, a V segment was called functional when productive rearrangements were above 56.7%, and segregating when the standard deviation between donors exceeded 5%. To diagnose cytomegalovirus status from the catalog of TCR beta chain sequences, a statistical classification framework was built. V and J gene assignment, in a later analysis, came from comparing TCR nucleotide sequences with IMGT/GENE-DB human TR gene sequences. The TCRdist pipeline was used in a later analysis to assign CDR3 sequences and most-parsimonious VDJ recombination scenarios. In a later analysis, each TCR beta chain was defined by its CDR3 amino acid sequence together with its V-gene family, and reads lacking a unique V-gene family were excluded. To address suspected cross-contamination and a sequencing artifact, a later analysis removed roughly 640 highly shared, low-generation-probability nucleotide sequences. A later analysis calculated a clonal expansion index for each public chain from normalized within-repertoire ranks of inferred template counts. In a later analysis, generation probabilities were computed using a VDJ recombination model fitted to out-of-frame rearrangements, and the results were checked against IGoR. In a later analysis, hypergeometric tests were used to score TCR-TCR, TCR-HLA and TCR-CMV co-occurrence, with a repertoire-size bias correction applied to TCR pairs. A later analysis estimated false discovery rates by permuting HLA or CMV assignments 20 times. In a later analysis, co-occurring TCRs were grouped with DBSCAN, and TCRdist sequence similarity was added when clustering was performed within HLA-allele-positive subsets. Repertoires with fewer than 30,000 or more than 120,000 public chains, plus five repertoires with anomalous nucleotide sharing, were excluded from co-occurrence clustering. This is the immuneACCESS table as TCRdb keeps it, with only in-frame sequences that have V and J called. A part of the clones is gone; compared with another copy, unresolved V genes explain less than half, and the rest is unexplained. That table furnishes V, J and clone size, whereas the DNA furnished D and trimming. The sample contains some 150,000 clones, over 70% of them found a single time. Clones ranked in the top ten supply roughly 6.6% of the sample.

The V gene is TRBV5-5 and the J gene is TRBJ2-7; perhaps TRBD1 is the D gene, with 6 bases matching. Sequences were obtained from PBMCs. The TCR was taken from a young man in good health and CMV-seronegative. The CDR3 region: CASSLMWGQAYEQYF. At the DNA level, the sequence is TGTGCCAGCAGCCTGATGTGGGGACAAGCCTACGAGCAGTACTTC.